These 20 T cell receptor beta chains were sequenced from one sample in a study of T cells in Graves' hyperthyroidism and ophthalmopathy. RNA transcripts gave rise to amplified TCR beta CDR3 regions. A set of HTBI primers served as the primers for a first-round RT-PCR of the TCR CDR3. MiXCR was run by TCRdb on the multiplex PCR reads, yielding one entry per CDR3 protein. The repertoire has 530,000 or so distinct CDR3 sequences, around 46% of them found once; the top ten carry more than 7.5%. The sequenced sample was peripheral blood or thyroid tissue (not recorded which). These receptors were collected from a young woman with Graves' hyperthyroidism.

The chain combines TRBV20-1 with TRBJ2-6, with D possibly matching TRBD2 (5 bases). Trimming removed 6 bases from V and 0 bases from J, with 12 bases in between. The CDR3 runs 15 residues. Germline V lookup: CDR1 DFQATT, CDR2 SNEGSKA (reference sequence). CDR3 bases: TGCAGTGCCCTGGACTCTTACTCTGGGGCCAACGTCCTGACTTTC. It specifies CSALDSYSGANVLTF.

This clonotype came up many times. The chain is built from TRBV27 and TRBJ2-5; no firm D call. Per germline, CDR1 MNHEY and CDR2 SMNVEV (reference sequence). V lost 5 bases and J lost 0, with 10 bases in between. The CDR3 loop spans 14 amino acids. The CDR3 coding sequence is TGTGCCAGCAGTCCATGGGCGGACCAAGAGACCCAGTACTTC. Protein: CASSPWADQETQYF.

The chain joins TRBV11-2 to TRBJ1-2; no reliable D call. The CDR3 loop spans 13 amino acids. From germline, CDR1 is SGHAT and CDR2 FQNNGV. Trimming removed 1 base at V and 6 bases at J, with 9 bases between. The CDR3 spells CASSLGGVDGYTF. In nucleotides, the CDR3 is TGTGCCAGCAGCTTAGGCGGGGTAGATGGCTACACCTTC.

This clonotype was picked up many times. The gene calls are TRBV24-1 and TRBJ1-5; D is unclear. From germline, CDR1 is KGHDR and CDR2 SFDVKD. Trimming cost V 7 bases and J 4 bases, with 16 bases left between them. CDR3 length: 15 residues. This CDR3 reads CATSGRNEGNQPQHF. The CDR3 DNA is TGTGCCACCAGCGGAAGAAACGAGGGTAATCAGCCCCAGCATTTT.

The V and J genes are TRBV19 and TRBJ2-3; no firm D call. The germline V and J ends were trimmed by 9 bases and 4 bases, with 17 bases remaining between them. This CDR3 is 14 amino acids long. The germline V gene has CDR1 LNHDA and CDR2 SQIVND (reference sequence). The CDR3 nucleotides read TGTGCCAGCAGCTCCACAGAGGTCGCAGATACGCAGTATTTT. This gives the protein CASSSTEVADTQYF.

At least ten counts were recorded for this clonotype. The V and J genes are TRBV7-9 and TRBJ1-5, with 9 bases that match TRBD1. Germline V gene data show CDR1 as SEHNR and CDR2 as FQNEAQ (reference sequence). The CDR3 has 15 residues. V shed 3 bases, J shed 7 bases, and the junction held 7 bases outside the gene matches. The CDR3: CASSFDGQGRQPQHF. The CDR3 DNA sequence: TGTGCCAGCAGCTTCGACGGACAGGGGCGACAGCCCCAGCATTTT.

In regard to this clonotype: A single base separates this from a much larger clone, so it may be a read error. V usage is TRBV10-1 and J usage is TRBJ2-7; no reliable D call. V dropped 6 bases and J dropped 3 bases, with 15 bases sitting between them. In germline, CDR1 is WNHNN, CDR2 SYGVQD (reference sequence). CDR3 size: 14 residues. The CDR3 reads CASSLVQVGYEQYF. The DNA of the CDR3 is TGCGCCAGCAGCTTGGTGCAGGTTGGCTACGAGCAGTACTTC.

This rearrangement joins TRBV29-1 to TRBJ1-4; D may be TRBD1 (6 bases). In germline, CDR1 is SQVTM, CDR2 ANQGSEA. V was trimmed by 2 bases and J by 8 bases, leaving 18 bases between them. The CDR3 covers 15 residues. The CDR3 loop is CSVEITGAMGEKLFF. CDR3 nucleotide sequence: TGCAGCGTTGAAATCACGGGGGCAATGGGAGAAAAACTGTTTTTT.

This clonotype was counted a few times. The chain uses TRBV19 and TRBJ2-7; TRBD1 matches at 8 bases. After removal of 5 bases from V and 1 base from J, the junction contained 13 bases not matched to a gene. There are 17 residues in the CDR3. The V gene's germline CDR1 is LNHDA and CDR2 SQIVND (reference sequence). In nucleotides, the CDR3 is TGTGCCAGTAGTTCCAAGACGACGACAGGGGCATCCTACGAGCAGTACTTC. It yields the protein CASSSKTTTGASYEQYF.

There are a few counts of this clonotype. The chain is built from TRBV19 and TRBJ2-7; 13 nucleotides align to TRBD2. Germline loops: CDR1 LNHDA, CDR2 SQIVND (reference sequence). The V segment lost 5 bases and the J segment 1 base; nucleotides outside the gene matches: 5. This CDR3 has 16 amino acids. The CDR3 region has the DNA TGTGCCAGTAGTGCCAGACTAGCGGGAGGATCCTACGAGCAGTACTTC. Protein sequence: CASSARLAGGSYEQYF.

The V gene is TRBV7-9, the J gene TRBJ1-1, with D hard to call. V was pared by 11 bases and J by 4 bases, with 23 bases between. The CDR3 runs to 15 residues. Per germline, CDR1 SEHNR and CDR2 FQNEAQ (reference sequence). DNA of the CDR3: TGTGCCGGAACTCCTGCTAGCGGGAGTAGCACTGAAGCTTTCTTT. Translating gives CAGTPASGSSTEAFF.

This clonotype has only one observation. Relative to the germline gene, one junction end is altered; a read error may explain this. The V and J genes are TRBV7-2 and TRBJ1-2; 7 bases align to TRBD1. Germline assignment: CDR1 SGHTA and CDR2 FQGNSA. The CDR3 has 14 amino acids. CDR3 in amino acids: CVSSLGDSLYGHTF. CDR3 bases: TGTGTCAGCAGCTTAGGGGACAGCCTCTATGGCCACACCTTC.

The rearrangement joins TRBV5-1 to TRBJ2-2; D is uncertain. Trimming pared 4 bases from V and 1 base from J, leaving 8 bases between. CDR3 length: 14 amino acids. Germline-derived CDR1 and CDR2 are SGHRS and YFSETQ. The CDR3 DNA reads TGCGCCAGCAGCATGACCATGAACACCGGGGAGCTGTTTTTT. Translating gives CASSMTMNTGELFF.

This clonotype was seen ten or more times. This sequence joins TRBV7-6 and TRBJ1-3; D gene ambiguous. Germline V gene lookup returns CDR1 SGHVS and CDR2 FNYEAQ. The CDR3 is 14 amino acids. The V and J ends lost 2 bases and 8 bases respectively, with 13 bases between them. The CDR3 sequence is CASSLRDLEDTIYF. The CDR3 DNA is TGTGCCAGCAGCTTAAGGGATTTAGAGGACACCATATATTTT.

In its sample, this clonotype was seen many times. This chain uses TRBV6-6 with TRBJ2-5, with D unresolved. This CDR3 region has 13 residues. CDR1 is MNHNY and CDR2 is SVGAGI in the germline V gene (reference sequence). Trimming cost V 0 bases and J 2 bases, with 4 bases left between them. CDR3 sequence: CASSYSGQETQYF. The DNA of the CDR3 is TGTGCCAGCAGTTACTCGGGGCAAGAGACCCAGTACTTC.

The chain links TRBV20-1 to TRBJ2-6; 13 bases are a match to TRBD2. The junction had 7 bases not matched to a gene; V was cut back by 4 bases and J by 1 base. This CDR3 comprises 18 residues. Germline V gene lookup returns CDR1 DFQATT and CDR2 SNEGSKA (reference sequence). The CDR3 loop is CSATKRTSGRSGANVLTF. CDR3 DNA sequence: TGCAGTGCTACCAAACGGACTAGCGGGAGATCTGGGGCCAACGTCCTGACTTTC.

This clonotype was seen many times. This chain uses TRBV20-1 with TRBJ1-5; unclear D gene. The CDR3 has 15 residues. V lost 1 base to trimming and J lost 6 bases, with 16 bases between them. Germline assignment: CDR1 DFQATT and CDR2 SNEGSKA (reference sequence). The CDR3 loop reads CSARGVAEGGQPQHF. The CDR3 DNA reads TGCAGTGCTAGAGGGGTGGCGGAGGGTGGTCAGCCCCAGCATTTT.

Notes on this clonotype: Relative to the germline gene, one junction end is altered; a read error may explain this. The V call is TRBV20-1, the J call TRBJ1-5; D possibly corresponds to TRBD1 (5 bases). The CDR3 consists of 10 residues. The V gene's germline CDR1 is DFQATT and CDR2 SNEGSKA (reference sequence). In nucleotides, the CDR3 is TGCAGTGCTAGATCCCGACAGACGCCTTTT. Encoded protein: CSARSRQTPF.

This clonotype was counted ten times or more. The chain uses TRBV19 and TRBJ2-7; 11 nucleotides align to TRBD2. This CDR3 region has 13 residues. Per germline, CDR1 LNHDA and CDR2 SQIVND (reference sequence). The J segment lost 5 bases and the V segment lost 5 bases, leaving 2 bases of the junction unmatched. CDR3 bases: TGTGCCAGTAGTCGACTAGCGGGACACGAGCAGTACTTC. This translates into CASSRLAGHEQYF.

Ten or more counts support this clonotype. The gene calls are TRBV15 and TRBJ1-3, with 9 bases that match TRBD1. The V segment lost 7 bases and the J segment 8 bases; nucleotides outside the gene matches: 9. Germline assignment: CDR1 LNHNV and CDR2 YYDKDF (reference sequence). The CDR3 loop spans 14 amino acids. Here the CDR3 reads CATTSPDRGHTIYF. The CDR3 DNA is TGTGCCACCACCTCTCCGGACAGGGGCCACACCATATATTTT.